A selection of T cell receptor beta chains follows, all from one sample in a study of cytomegalovirus exposure and HLA in healthy donors. Here immunoSEQ multiplex PCR was the method, and the copy in TCRdb shows in-frame clones only, minus some. The sample carries approximately 220,000 clones, approximately 87% recorded once. Sequenced input: PBMCs. The receptors derive from a man aged 18 to 30 in good health and CMV-seronegative. Both conserved end residues are part of each CDR3. Not all rows give a size; the values are once, few, many and, for expanded clones, a class.

clone size | V gene | CDR3 protein
few | TRBV5-4 | CASSLDPSSYEQYF
NA | TRBV7-9 | CASSIPADTYGYTF
NA | TRBV11-2 | CASSAEFYDEKLFF
NA | TRBV19 | CASSSYHTGELFF
NA | TRBV5-4 | CASSFWGEGWSYEQYF
NA | TRBV28 | CASGYRGPNTIYF
once | TRBV28 | CASQPYREGPGEQYF
NA | TRBV28 | CASSLEGNTEAFF
few | TRBV19 | CASSGGSNLFTEAFF
few | TRBV7-6 | CASSSPGLAQETQYF
NA | TRBV7-3 | CASSSPYVNEQFF
NA | TRBV27 | CASSLLGTGLGEQFF
NA | TRBV4-1 | CASSPSGLAVYNEQFF
NA | TRBV25-1 | CASSEPSRGEKLFF
NA | TRBV25-1 | CASSERRQAISTDTQYF
NA | TRBV7-6 | CASSPSPYGGPLDEQYF
NA | TRBV4-3 | CASSQDRGISSYEQYF
NA | TRBV18 | CASSPSEGGTANEQFF
NA | TRBV11-2 | CASSLDRGAYEQYF
NA | TRBV7-2 | CASSLTGPGELFF
once | TRBV4-1 | CASSQEGRFSNYGYTF
NA | TRBV29-1 | CSASFREGEAFF
NA | TRBV10-2 | CASSDPGLPSGELFF
NA | TRBV7-6 | CASSPDRRYNEKLFF
NA | TRBV4-2 | CASSQDRAGGPWETQYF
NA | TRBV12-5 | CASGLGGTGEIYGGPEQYF
NA | TRBV10-3 | CAAKMPSGLAVYEQYF
NA | TRBV6-5 | CASSPVDRGMNEQFF
NA | TRBV29-1 | CSVMTGRLNNYEQYF
NA | TRBV6-6 | CASSGATNTGNSPLHF